What follows describes a single TCR beta chain. The CDR3 has 15 amino acids. V lost 6 bases to trimming and J lost 3 bases; unmatched junction nucleotides: 7. CDR1 and CDR2 from the germline V gene are MNHEY and SMNVEV (reference sequence). As handled by the study authors: Amplified reference gene primers provided the basis for estimating nucleated cell counts. Produced via immunoSEQ multiplex PCR; TCRdb's table is partial and in-frame only. V and J calls plus clone size are reproduced from that table; the DNA served to infer D and trimming. The table includes around 120,000 clones, 65% to 80% detected once. This sample was included in a study of blood T cell repertoires in COVID-19. As for the study in general: PBMCs, B-cell-depleted T cells, or T cells provided the cDNA or gDNA that made up the material.

The V gene is TRBV27, the J gene TRBJ2-7; TRBD2 aligns across 11 bases. What was sequenced was peripheral blood. The sequence was collected from a man in his 70s with acute or convalescent COVID-19. CDR3 DNA sequence: TGTGCCAGCAGACCCGGGACTAGCGGAATCTACGAGCAGTACTTC. Translation gives CASRPGTSGIYEQYF.